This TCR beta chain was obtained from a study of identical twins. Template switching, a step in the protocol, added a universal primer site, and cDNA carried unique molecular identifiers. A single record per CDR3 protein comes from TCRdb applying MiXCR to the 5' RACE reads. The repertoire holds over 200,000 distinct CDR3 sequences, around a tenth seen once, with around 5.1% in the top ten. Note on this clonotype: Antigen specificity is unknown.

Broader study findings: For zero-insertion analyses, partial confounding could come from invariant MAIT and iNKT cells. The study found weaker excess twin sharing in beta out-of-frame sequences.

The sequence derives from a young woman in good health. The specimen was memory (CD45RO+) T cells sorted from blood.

In nucleotides, the CDR3 is TGTGCCAGCAGTTCTTCCCTAGCGGGGTACACAGATACGCAGTATTTT. It encodes CASSSSLAGYTDTQYF. The chain has TRBV2 and TRBJ2-3, with 9 bases fitting TRBD2. CDR3 length equals 16 residues. CDR1 and CDR2 (germline): SNHLY, FYNNEI. After removal of 5 bases from V and 2 bases from J, the junction contained 8 bases not matched to a gene.